What follows are 8 T cell receptor beta chains derived from one specimen sequenced in a study of blood T cell repertoires in COVID-19. Produced via immunoSEQ multiplex PCR; TCRdb's table is partial and in-frame only. The table records hundreds of thousands of clones, over 75% of them present only once. Sequencing input: peripheral blood. The source of these receptors is a human donor in a cohort sampled during active COVID-19.

The V gene is TRBV6-2 or TRBV6-3, the J gene TRBJ2-1; TRBD2 might be the D (6 bases). V was cut by 2 bases and J by 7 bases, with 15 bases left in between. The V gene's germline CDR1 is MNHEY and CDR2 SVGEGT. CDR3 size: 15 residues. The CDR3 loop reads CASSYVGGTGNEQFF. CDR3 in DNA: TGTGCCAGCAGTTACGTGGGCGGGACGGGGAATGAGCAGTTCTTC.

The chain combines TRBV4-3 with TRBJ2-1; no firm D call. Trimming stripped 0 bases from V and 0 bases from J, with 9 bases between. Germline V gives CDR1 LGHNA, CDR2 YSLEER. The CDR3 spans 16 residues. CDR3 region: CASSQDLRNSYNEQFF. The CDR3, as DNA: TGCGCCAGCAGCCAAGATTTGCGGAACTCCTACAATGAGCAGTTCTTC.

This clone was found a few times. The V and J genes are TRBV6-7 and TRBJ2-7, with TRBD2 matching 8 bases. TRBV6-7 is identified as an open reading frame with a role that is uncertain. The CDR3 is made up of 14 amino acids. Trimming removed 7 bases from V and 3 bases from J; junction bases left unmatched: 8. The CDR3 here is CASKLTREVYEQYF. The DNA of the CDR3 is TGTGCCAGCAAGCTAACGCGGGAGGTCTACGAGCAGTACTTC.

The chain uses TRBV5-6 and TRBJ2-1, with TRBD2 identical over 7 bases. This CDR3 comprises 15 residues. The V and J ends lost 2 bases and 5 bases, in that order; junction bases with no gene match: 7. CDR1 and CDR2 from the germline V gene are SGHDT and YYEEEE. CDR3 coding DNA: TGTGCCAGCAGCTTCGAGCGGGGCCCCCACAATGAGCAGTTCTTC. Its protein product is CASSFERGPHNEQFF.

The chain employs TRBV5-8 and TRBJ2-7; D is possibly TRBD2 (5 bases). The CDR3 covers 15 residues. Germline CDR1 reads SGHTS; CDR2 reads YDEGEE. The germline V and J ends were trimmed by 1 base and 0 bases, with 11 bases remaining between them. Written as DNA, the CDR3 is TGTGCCAGCAGCTTGTCGGGGATCAGCTCCTACGAGCAGTACTTC. This encodes CASSLSGISSYEQYF.

In its sample, this clone was seen many times. In DNA, the CDR3 is TGTGCCTGGAGCCCTGACAGGGAGATAGGCGGCTACACCTTC. The encoded protein is CAWSPDREIGGYTF. V is TRBV30 and J is TRBJ1-2; TRBD1 agrees at 7 bases. The ends lost 3 bases at V and 8 bases at J; junction bases unmatched: 12. The length of the CDR3 is 14 residues. Germline CDR1 GTSNPN, CDR2 SVGIG (reference sequence).

The chain carries TRBV27 and TRBJ1-2; D is perhaps TRBD1 (5 bases). There are 15 residues in the CDR3. V shed 2 bases and J shed 5 bases, with 15 bases lying between them. Germline loops: CDR1 MNHEY, CDR2 SMNVEV (reference sequence). The CDR3 nucleotides read TGTGCCAGCAGTTTAGATTGGGAGGGGATATATGGCTACACCTTC. It specifies CASSLDWEGIYGYTF.

The V and J genes are TRBV10-3 and TRBJ2-7, with 8 nucleotides matching TRBD2. Germline loops: CDR1 ENHRY, CDR2 SYGVKD. The trim removed 2 bases at V and 7 bases at J, leaving 4 bases unmatched. The CDR3 spans 13 residues. The CDR3 bases are TGTGCCATCAGTGAGGGACTAGCCAGTGAGCAGTACTTC. It translates to CAISEGLASEQYF.